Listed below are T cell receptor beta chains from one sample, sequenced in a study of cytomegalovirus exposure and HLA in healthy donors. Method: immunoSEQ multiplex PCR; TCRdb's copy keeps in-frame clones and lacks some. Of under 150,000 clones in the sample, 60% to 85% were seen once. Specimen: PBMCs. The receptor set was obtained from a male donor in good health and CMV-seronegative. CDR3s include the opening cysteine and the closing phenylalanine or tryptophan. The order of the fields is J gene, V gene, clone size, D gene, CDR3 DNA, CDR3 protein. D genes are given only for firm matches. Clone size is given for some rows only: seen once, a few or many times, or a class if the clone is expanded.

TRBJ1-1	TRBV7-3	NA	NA	TGTGCCAGCAGCTTAGACAGGAACACTGAAGCTTTCTTT	CASSLDRNTEAFF
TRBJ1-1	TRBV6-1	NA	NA	TGTGCCAGCAGTTTAACAGGGCAACATGAAGCTTTCTTT	CASSLTGQHEAFF
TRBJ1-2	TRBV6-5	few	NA	TGTGCCAGCAGTTACTCGCCAGGGGCCGGGTCTGGCTACACCTTC	CASSYSPGAGSGYTF
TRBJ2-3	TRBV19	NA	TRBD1	TGTGCCAGTAGACGGGACAGGGGGCAAGATACGCAGTATTTT	CASRRDRGQDTQYF
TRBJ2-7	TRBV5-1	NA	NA	TGCGCCAGCAGCTTGGACTACTGGGCCTACGAGCAGTACTTC	CASSLDYWAYEQYF
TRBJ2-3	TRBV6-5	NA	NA	TGTGCCAGCAGTTTACGAGGCTCGGGAGATACGCAGTATTTT	CASSLRGSGDTQYF
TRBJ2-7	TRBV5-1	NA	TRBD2	TGCGCCAGCGGCCTACGAGGGGAATCTACGATCGGGAGGTCCTACGAGCAGTACTTC	CASGLRGESTIGRSYEQYF
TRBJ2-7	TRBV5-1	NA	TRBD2	TGCGCCAGCAGCCCGGGGGAGGGCTTTGGGGACGAGCAGTACTTC	CASSPGEGFGDEQYF
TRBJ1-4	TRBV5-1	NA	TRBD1	TGCGCCAGCAGCCCCCGAGGGACAGAGAGCCTTAATGAAAAACTGTTTTTT	CASSPRGTESLNEKLFF
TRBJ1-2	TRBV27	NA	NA	TGTGCCAGCAACCCGGGGGGAGGGTACTATGGCTACACCTTC	CASNPGGGYYGYTF
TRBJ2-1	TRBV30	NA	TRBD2	TGTGCCTGGAGTGTTGCGGGGGGTACCTACAATGAGCAGTTCTTC	CAWSVAGGTYNEQFF
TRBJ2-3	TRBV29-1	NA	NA	TGCAGCGTTGAAGCCGGGTTGCACACAGATACGCAGTATTTT	CSVEAGLHTDTQYF
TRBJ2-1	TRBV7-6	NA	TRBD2	TGTGCCAGCAGCCCCATAATTGGCTTGGACGAGTCGACTAGCGGGAGGGAGGATGAGCAGTTCTTC	CASSPIIGLDESTSGREDEQFF
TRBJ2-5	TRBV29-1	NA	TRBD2	TGCAGCGTAGAACCTAGCGGGAGGGTGGGGGAGACCCAGTACTTC	CSVEPSGRVGETQYF
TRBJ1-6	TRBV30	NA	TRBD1	TGTGCCTGGAGGAGACAGGGCTATAATTCACCCCTCCACTTT	CAWRRQGYNSPLHF
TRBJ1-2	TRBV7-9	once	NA	TGTGCCAGCAGCCCCGCACAGGGAAACTATGGCTACACCTTC	CASSPAQGNYGYTF
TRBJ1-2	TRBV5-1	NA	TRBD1	TGCGCCAGCAGCTTGGTGGAGGGACAGGGTACTAACTATGGCTACACCTTC	CASSLVEGQGTNYGYTF
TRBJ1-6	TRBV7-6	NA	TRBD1	TGTGCCAGCAGTCGACAGGGGGCGCGGGAATATTCACCCCTCCACTTT	CASSRQGAREYSPLHF
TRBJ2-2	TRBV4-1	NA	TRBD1	TGCGCCAGCAGCCAAGAAGACAGGGGCCCACTGAACACCGGGGAGCTGTTTTTT	CASSQEDRGPLNTGELFF